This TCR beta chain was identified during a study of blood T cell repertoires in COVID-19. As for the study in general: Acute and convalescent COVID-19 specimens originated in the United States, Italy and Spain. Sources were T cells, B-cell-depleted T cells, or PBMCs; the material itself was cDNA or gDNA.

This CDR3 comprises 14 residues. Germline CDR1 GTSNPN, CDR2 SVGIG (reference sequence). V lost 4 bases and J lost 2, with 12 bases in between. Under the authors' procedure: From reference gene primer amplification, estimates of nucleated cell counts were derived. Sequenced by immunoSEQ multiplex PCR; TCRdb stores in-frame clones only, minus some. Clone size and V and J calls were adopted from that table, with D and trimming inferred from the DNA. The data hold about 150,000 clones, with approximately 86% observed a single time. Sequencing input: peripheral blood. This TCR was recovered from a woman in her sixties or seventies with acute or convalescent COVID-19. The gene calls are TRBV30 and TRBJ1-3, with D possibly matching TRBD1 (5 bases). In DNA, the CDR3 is TGTGCCTGGATCAAATGGGGGGCTGGAAACACCATATATTTT. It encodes CAWIKWGAGNTIYF.